The rows below give T cell receptor beta chains drawn from one sample of a study of blood T cell repertoires in COVID-19. Profiled with immunoSEQ multiplex PCR; TCRdb holds only in-frame clones, not every one. The sample lists 110,000 or so clones, approximately 81% occurring once. Sequencing was performed on peripheral blood. The source of these receptors is a human donor in a cohort sampled during active COVID-19. The CDR3 runs from the conserved cysteine through the conserved F or W. D genes are given only for firm matches. The size of a clone is reported for some rows only, either as once, few or many, or as a class for expanded clones.

j_gene: TRBJ1-4; abundance: NA; v_gene: TRBV5-4; d_gene: TRBD1; CDR3aa: CASSEGQPNEKLFF; CDR3nt: TGTGCCAGCAGCGAGGGACAGCCCAATGAAAAACTGTTTTTT
j_gene: TRBJ2-7; abundance: NA; v_gene: TRBV15; d_gene: NA; CDR3aa: CATSRDRTALTRKQYF; CDR3nt: TGTGCCACCAGCAGAGATCGGACAGCCTTAACCCGCAAGCAGTACTTC
j_gene: TRBJ2-1; abundance: NA; v_gene: TRBV7-3; d_gene: TRBD2; CDR3aa: CASSLNPGQAGGRYNEQFF; CDR3nt: TGTGCCAGCAGCTTAAACCCCGGGCAAGCGGGGGGGAGATACAATGAGCAGTTCTTC
j_gene: TRBJ1-2; abundance: NA; v_gene: TRBV27; d_gene: NA; CDR3aa: CASSLTGGNYGYTF; CDR3nt: TGTGCCAGCAGTTTAACGGGGGGGAACTATGGCTACACCTTC
j_gene: TRBJ2-3; abundance: NA; v_gene: TRBV19; d_gene: TRBD2; CDR3aa: CASRTSGGAGDTQYF; CDR3nt: TGTGCCAGTCGGACTAGCGGGGGGGCGGGAGATACGCAGTATTTT
j_gene: TRBJ1-1; abundance: NA; v_gene: TRBV7-2; d_gene: NA; CDR3aa: CASSLMGGENTEAFF; CDR3nt: TGTGCCAGCAGTCTAATGGGGGGAGAGAACACTGAAGCTTTCTTT
j_gene: TRBJ2-7; abundance: few; v_gene: TRBV6-5; d_gene: TRBD1; CDR3aa: CASMGQEREQYF; CDR3nt: TGTGCCAGCATGGGACAGGAACGCGAGCAGTACTTC
j_gene: TRBJ2-5; abundance: NA; v_gene: TRBV28; d_gene: NA; CDR3aa: CASTWGQETQYF; CDR3nt: TGTGCCAGCACCTGGGGGCAGGAGACCCAGTACTTC
j_gene: TRBJ2-3; abundance: NA; v_gene: TRBV6-6; d_gene: TRBD2; CDR3aa: CASILLAGGTDTQYF; CDR3nt: TGTGCCAGCATCCTACTAGCGGGGGGCACAGATACGCAGTATTTT
j_gene: TRBJ1-4; abundance: NA; v_gene: TRBV3-1/TRBV3-2; d_gene: NA; CDR3aa: CASSQRQVNEKLFF; CDR3nt: TGTGCCAGCAGCCAAAGACAGGTTAATGAAAAACTGTTTTTT
j_gene: TRBJ1-1; abundance: NA; v_gene: TRBV29-1; d_gene: TRBD1; CDR3aa: CSAHETGGSTEAFF; CDR3nt: TGCAGCGCCCACGAGACAGGGGGGTCCACTGAAGCTTTCTTT
j_gene: TRBJ2-7; abundance: NA; v_gene: TRBV3-1/TRBV3-2; d_gene: TRBD2; CDR3aa: CASSQGLGTSETSYEQYF; CDR3nt: TGTGCCAGCAGCCAAGGACTTGGGACTAGTGAGACCTCCTACGAGCAGTACTTC
j_gene: TRBJ2-7; abundance: NA; v_gene: TRBV30; d_gene: TRBD1; CDR3aa: CAWGAGTGSYEQYF; CDR3nt: TGTGCCTGGGGTGCCGGGACAGGTTCCTACGAGCAGTACTTC
j_gene: TRBJ2-7; abundance: NA; v_gene: TRBV6-5; d_gene: NA; CDR3aa: CASISDIFSYEQYF; CDR3nt: TGTGCCAGCATTTCGGACATTTTCTCCTACGAGCAGTACTTC
j_gene: TRBJ1-4; abundance: NA; v_gene: TRBV5-1; d_gene: TRBD1; CDR3aa: CASSLDETGINEKLFF; CDR3nt: TGCGCCAGCAGCTTGGATGAGACAGGGATTAATGAAAAACTGTTTTTT
j_gene: TRBJ2-7; abundance: NA; v_gene: TRBV3-1/TRBV3-2; d_gene: TRBD2; CDR3aa: CASSHPGGEGKQYF; CDR3nt: TGTGCCAGCAGCCACCCGGGGGGGGAAGGGAAGCAGTACTTC
j_gene: TRBJ2-7; abundance: once; v_gene: TRBV19; d_gene: NA; CDR3aa: CASSIDRGPQYF; CDR3nt: TGTGCCAGTAGTATAGATCGTGGGCCTCAGTACTTC
j_gene: TRBJ1-2; abundance: NA; v_gene: TRBV5-1; d_gene: NA; CDR3aa: CASRLEVGAPNGYTF; CDR3nt: TGCGCCAGCAGGCTTGAGGTGGGGGCGCCCAATGGCTACACCTTC
j_gene: TRBJ1-2; abundance: NA; v_gene: TRBV2; d_gene: NA; CDR3aa: CASSVSGQVGYGYTF; CDR3nt: TGTGCCAGCAGTGTCTCCGGACAAGTCGGCTATGGCTACACCTTC